This T cell receptor (beta chain) derives from a study of OX40 agonist ivuxolimab in advanced cancers. Study-wide context: Among those treated, three patients had partial responses, one with hepatocellular carcinoma and two with cutaneous melanoma.

TCRdb keeps only in-frame clones here, not all; method: immunoSEQ multiplex PCR. The sample holds roughly 59,000 clones; 84% are singletons and the top ten take about 1.9%. This CDR3 is built from 14 residues. Between the trimmed V and J ends, which lost 2 bases and 4 bases, there was a span of 11 bases. CDR1 is MDHEN, CDR2 SYDVKM, per germline. This TCR derives from an adult with an advanced solid tumor such as melanoma, head and neck, liver or kidney cancer. The specimen was CD4+ or CD8+ T cells sorted from blood, collected in a trial of the OX40 agonist ivuxolimab. The V and J genes are TRBV28 and TRBJ1-2; D remains ambiguous. The CDR3 sequence is CASSLIGEGYGYTF. The CDR3 DNA follows: TGTGCCAGCAGTTTAATCGGCGAGGGCTATGGCTACACCTTC.